The T cell receptor beta chain under discussion was sequenced for a study of cytomegalovirus exposure and HLA in healthy donors. Study conclusions and caveats: In a later analysis, compared with equally common non-associated chains, HLA-associated beta chains were more expanded. Most subjects had HLA-A and HLA-B alleles reportedly predicted accurately by TCR beta sequences. It was about 150 TCR beta chains that were listed as cytomegalovirus-associated.

Both 60 Vbeta primers and 13 Jbeta primers went into the PCR. Libraries were prepared by immunoSEQ multiplex PCR; TCRdb keeps only in-frame clonotypes and omits some of them. The data contain roughly 100,000 clones, about 80% of them singletons. The count of this clone is one. Antigen unknown. The CDR3 extends over 17 amino acids. Germline CDR1 SGHAT, CDR2 FQNNGV. Trimming cost V 5 bases and J 0 bases, with 19 bases left between them. The receptor's source is a female donor in good health and CMV-seropositive. The sample comprised PBMCs. The rearrangement links TRBV11-2 to TRBJ1-1; TRBD1 might be the D (5 bases). Here the CDR3 reads CASSLTSRVPMNTEAFF. Here the CDR3 DNA reads TGTGCCAGCAGCCTAACAAGCAGGGTTCCGATGAACACTGAAGCTTTCTTT. The full variable domain, its missing parts supplied by reference TRBV11-2 and TRBJ1-1, is EAGVAQSPRYKIIEKRQSVAFWCNPISGHATLYWYQQILGQGPKLLIQFQNNGVVDDSQLPKDRFSAERLKGVDSTLKIQPAKLEDSAVYLCASSLTSRVPMNTEAFFGQGTRLTVV.